The sequence of this TCR beta chain was determined in a study of T-cell reconstitution after alpha-beta-depleted transplantation in children. The CDR3 is 11 residues long. The germline V gene encodes CDR1 SGHTA and CDR2 FQGNSA. Preparation of the TCRbeta library was carried out with unique molecular identifiers. MiXCR was run by TCRdb on the PCR reads, yielding one entry per CDR3 protein. The data contain 500,000 to 650,000 distinct CDR3 sequences, approximately 13% of them singletons. Study findings and constraints: Newly generated T cells supplied most T-cell counts and diversity one year post-transplant. Roughly two months post-transplant, alpha-beta T cells reportedly originated from several hundred graft clones that had expanded.

This clonotype was detected many times. Antigen specificity is unknown. At one of its ends the junction is not consistent with the germline gene, which may arise from a read error. The sequence came from a male patient younger than 18 who had a stem cell transplant for acute myeloid leukemia, so the T cells may come from the graft donor. This chain uses TRBV7-2 with TRBJ2-7; D is uncertain. The input for sequencing was PBMCs, mostly from graft donor cells, taken 360 days after TCRalphabeta/CD19-depleted stem cell transplant. The CDR3 DNA reads as TGTGCCAGCAGCTTAGGTACTCCAATACACTTC. Translating gives CASSLGTPIHF. The complete variable domain, with remaining parts taken from reference TRBV7-2 and TRBJ2-7, reads GAGVSQSPSNKVTEKGKDVELRCDPISGHTALYWYRQSLGQGLEFLIYFQGNSAPDKSGLPSDRFSAERTGGSVSTLTIQRTQQEDSAVYLCASSLGTPIHFGPGTRLTVT.